This T cell receptor (beta chain) was sequenced in a study of shared clonotypes between healthy human individuals. V gave up 4 bases and J gave up 7 bases; unmatched junction bases: 10. This CDR3 spans 15 amino acids. Germline V gene lookup returns CDR1 SGHRS and CDR2 YFSETQ. Only in-frame clones appear in the TCRdb table, and some are missing; sequencing was by immunoSEQ multiplex PCR. This table has some 2.1 million clones, 95% appearing once. The sequence was obtained from a man between 18 and 29 years old in good health. The chain couples TRBV5-1 to TRBJ1-1; TRBD1 matches at 10 bases. Sequenced input: naive CD4+ T cells sorted from blood. The sample's subset: CD45RA+ positively selected. Here the CDR3 DNA reads TGCGCCAGCAGCCACGGGACAGGGGAAAGGGTTGAAGCTTTCTTT. Residues: CASSHGTGERVEAFF.